This T cell receptor (beta chain) was found in a study of T cells after yellow fever vaccination. Findings and caveats of the study: Overall, a small share of clonotypes was seen in both CD4 and CD8 compartments. Most clones from primary vaccination were detected again post-booster (roughly 96% CD4, roughly 85% CD8). One caveat is that FACS-sorted repertoires could contain abundant clonotypes contaminating from the bulk population.

The CDR3 has 13 residues. CDR1 is SQVTM, CDR2 ANQGSEA, per germline. The V end lost 7 bases, the J end lost 1 base, and 10 bases lay between the germline ends. As TCR cDNA was made by 5'RACE template switching, a universal primer site and UMIs were added. Via MiXCR, TCRdb re-called the 5' RACE reads, giving one row per CDR3 protein. The sample yields under 55,000 distinct CDR3 sequences, about 7% seen once. This clonotype occurred many times. The source was CD8+ T cells not binding an NS4B(214-222) dextramer, sorted from PBMCs, collected 45 days after the yellow fever booster vaccination. The receptor was isolated from a man in his thirties or forties who received the YFV17D yellow fever vaccine. The chain links TRBV29-1 to TRBJ2-2; possibly TRBD1 or TRBD2 for D (5 bases each). CDR3 sequence (DNA): TGCAGCGCCCAGGGAGTGAACACCGGGGAGCTGTTTTTT. This encodes CSAQGVNTGELFF.